The 18 T cell receptor beta chains below come from one sample, sequenced in a study of T cells after yellow fever vaccination. MiXCR, run by TCRdb on the 5' RACE reads, gives a single entry per CDR3 protein. The table has roughly 330,000 distinct CDR3 sequences, approximately 3.9% seen once. Specimen: PBMCs, collected 5 days after the yellow fever booster vaccination. These receptors originate from a man aged 18 to 29 who received the YFV17D yellow fever vaccine.

V and J are TRBV4-3 and TRBJ1-1, with D possibly being TRBD1 (6 bases). Per germline, CDR1 LGHNA and CDR2 YSLEER. CDR3 length: 11 residues. Between the trimmed V and J ends, which lost 6 bases and 11 bases, there was a span of 13 bases. CDR3 in DNA: TGCGCCAGCAGACGAGGGGGTTTGGCTTTCTTT. Encoded protein: CASRRGGLAFF.

In this sample, this clonotype turned up many times. The V gene is TRBV18, the J gene TRBJ1-2; D is uncertain. Germline V lookup: CDR1 KGHSH, CDR2 LQKENI. CDR3 length: 13 residues. V lost 1 base and J 6 bases, leaving 9 bases between the germline ends. CDR3 DNA sequence: TGTGCCAGCTCACCACGGGAGACGGATGGCTACACCTTC. Residues: CASSPRETDGYTF.

This clonotype was found a few times. The genes are TRBV6-6 and TRBJ2-3; 9 bases map to TRBD2. Trimming at V came to 7 bases and at J to 1 base, leaving 12 bases not matched to a gene. CDR3 length: 17 amino acids. In germline, CDR1 is MNHNY, CDR2 SVGAGI (reference sequence). The CDR3 is CASTPSIAGARTDTQYF. The CDR3 nucleotides read TGTGCCAGCACACCTTCCATAGCGGGGGCGCGCACAGATACGCAGTATTTT.

This clonotype occurred a few times. The chain combines TRBV5-1 with TRBJ2-5, with 14 bases lining up with TRBD2. The ends lost 4 bases at V and 5 bases at J; junction bases unmatched: 7. The germline V gene has CDR1 SGHRS and CDR2 YFSETQ. This CDR3 contains 16 residues. The DNA for the CDR3 is TGCGCCAGCAGCCACGGGACTAGCGGGGGAGGGGAGACCCAGTACTTC. It codes for CASSHGTSGGGETQYF.

The sample holds many counts of this clonotype. The gene calls are TRBV7-2 and TRBJ2-4, with D unresolved. The CDR3 length is 18 residues. From germline, CDR1 is SGHTA and CDR2 FQGNSA. Between the trimmed V and J ends, which lost 0 bases and 0 bases, there was a span of 15 bases. CDR3 residues: CASSLAPRGWIAKNIQYF. CDR3 coding DNA: TGTGCCAGCAGCTTAGCCCCGCGAGGCTGGATAGCCAAAAACATTCAGTACTTC.

The chain is built from TRBV7-3 and TRBJ1-6, with D uncertain. Germline CDR1 and CDR2: SGHTA and FQGTGA. V was pared by 1 base and J by 10 bases, with 14 bases between. The CDR3 is 15 residues long. The CDR3 reads CASSLNGVGESPLHF. For the CDR3, the DNA is TGTGCCAGCAGCTTAAATGGGGTTGGGGAATCACCCCTCCACTTT.

This clonotype occurred a few times. This chain links TRBV5-1 with TRBJ1-1; D remains unclear. Germline loops: CDR1 SGHRS, CDR2 YFSETQ. The V and J ends lost 0 bases and 5 bases respectively, with 11 bases between them. CDR3 length: 14 residues. The CDR3 reads CASSLGARWTEAFF. The CDR3 DNA is TGCGCCAGCAGCTTGGGTGCCAGGTGGACTGAAGCTTTCTTT.

This sequence joins TRBV10-3 and TRBJ1-5; 7 bases match TRBD1. The germline CDR1 and CDR2 sequences are ENHRY and SYGVKD. The J segment lost 3 bases and the V segment lost 6 bases, leaving 2 bases of the junction unmatched. There are 13 residues in the CDR3. The CDR3 coding sequence is TGTGCCATCAGGGGACAGTCCAATCAGCCCCAGCATTTT. Protein product: CAIRGQSNQPQHF.

This clonotype showed up just a few times. Here the CDR3 reads CRVEQGNYGYTF. CDR3 nucleotide sequence: TGCAGGGTGGAACAGGGGAACTATGGCTACACCTTC. V usage is TRBV20-1 and J usage is TRBJ1-2; 7 nucleotides match TRBD1. Looked up from germline, CDR1 is DFQATT and CDR2 is SNEGSKA (reference sequence). The CDR3 has 12 residues.

In this sample, this clonotype turned up a few times. The chain joins TRBV23-1 to TRBJ1-5, with D possibly matching TRBD1 (5 bases). TRBV23-1 is labeled an ORF, and its function is uncertain. V lost 2 bases and J lost 3, with 14 bases in between. CDR3 length: 16 amino acids. The CDR3 spells CASSQPRAGHNQPQHF. CDR3 in DNA: TGCGCCAGCAGTCAACCCAGGGCAGGGCACAATCAGCCCCAGCATTTT.

This clonotype was detected a few times. V and J are TRBV7-8 and TRBJ1-1, with D uncertain. The V and J ends lost 0 bases and 5 bases respectively, with 13 bases between them. In germline, CDR1 is SGHVS, CDR2 FQNEAQ. This CDR3 region has 15 residues. CDR3 amino acids: CASSLAPTPGTEAFF. Written as DNA, the CDR3 is TGTGCCAGCAGCTTAGCTCCTACCCCGGGAACTGAAGCTTTCTTT.

This clonotype was found many times. This rearrangement joins TRBV5-4 to TRBJ1-1; unclear D gene. The germline V and J ends were trimmed by 1 base and 2 bases, with 6 bases remaining between them. The CDR3 runs 13 residues. Germline-derived CDR1 and CDR2 are SGHNT and YYREEE (reference sequence). The CDR3 DNA is TGTGCCAGCAGCTTGTTTGACAACACTGAAGCTTTCTTT. As protein: CASSLFDNTEAFF.

In this sample, this clonotype turned up many times. The rearrangement uses TRBV24-1 and TRBJ1-6, with D possibly TRBD1 on 5 matching bases. The V and J ends lost 0 bases and 8 bases respectively, with 13 bases between them. The CDR3 extends over 16 amino acids. The germline CDR1 and CDR2 sequences are KGHDR and SFDVKD. CDR3 in amino acids: CATSDLRCRADSPLHF. CDR3 DNA: TGTGCCACCAGTGATTTGCGGTGCAGGGCGGATTCACCCCTCCACTTT.

V and J are TRBV2 and TRBJ2-3; D ambiguous. The CDR3 runs 15 residues. Germline assignment: CDR1 SNHLY and CDR2 FYNNEI. V was cut by 6 bases and J by 8 bases, with 21 bases left in between. CDR3 residues: CASSSGSMRSRTQYF. CDR3 bases: TGTGCCAGCAGCTCCGGGTCTATGCGCTCGCGTACGCAGTATTTT.

The sample holds a few counts of this clonotype. V is TRBV5-4 and J is TRBJ2-7, with D hard to call. CDR1 SGHNT and CDR2 YYREEE come from the germline V gene (reference sequence). V was pared by 0 bases and J by 3 bases, with 10 bases between. The CDR3 spans 14 residues. This chain's CDR3 is CASSLEGSYYEQYF. The CDR3 coding sequence is TGTGCCAGCAGCTTGGAAGGGTCCTACTACGAGCAGTACTTC.

This clonotype was picked up a small number of times. V is TRBV10-3 and J is TRBJ2-7; TRBD1 aligns across 7 bases. The CDR3 is 15 amino acids. V trimming: 2 bases; J trimming: 2 bases; junction bases outside the gene matches: 6. Germline assignment: CDR1 ENHRY and CDR2 SYGVKD. For the CDR3, the DNA is TGTGCCATCAGTGAGAAGGACAGGCGGCCCTACGAGCAGTACTTC. Amino acids: CAISEKDRRPYEQYF.

In its sample, this clonotype was seen many times. The chain joins TRBV5-1 to TRBJ2-5, with 8 bases matching TRBD1. The CDR3 is 15 residues long. Germline loops: CDR1 SGHRS, CDR2 YFSETQ. V lost 6 bases to trimming and J lost 2 bases; unmatched junction nucleotides: 9. CDR3 loop: CASNQPDRGQETQYF. CDR3 coding DNA: TGCGCCAGCAACCAACCAGACAGGGGTCAAGAGACCCAGTACTTC.

This clonotype was recorded a few times. The chain carries TRBV5-4 and TRBJ2-3, with 7 bases identical to TRBD1. This CDR3 has 16 amino acids. V gave up 2 bases and J gave up 2 bases; unmatched junction bases: 8. Germline V gives CDR1 SGHNT, CDR2 YYREEE (reference sequence). The CDR3 protein is CASSFNSGGFTDTQYF. CDR3 DNA: TGTGCCAGCAGCTTTAACTCAGGGGGTTTCACAGATACGCAGTATTTT.